The 32 T cell receptor beta chains given below trace back to one sample, sequenced in a study of cytomegalovirus exposure and HLA in healthy donors (dated by TCRdb to the late 2010s). Libraries were constructed by the immunoSEQ multiplex PCR assay. The multiplex PCR relied on a mix of 60 forward primers for TCR Vbeta segments and 13 reverse primers for TCR Jbeta segments. The immuneACCESS repertoire file appears here via TCRdb, limited to in-frame rearrangements. These files lack a portion of the clones; in checked studies, under half of the deficit traces to unresolved V genes, and the cause of the others is not known. The sample records about 150,000 clones, roughly 80% of which are singletons. The top ten clones comprise 2% to 2.5% of the sample. The specimen sequenced was PBMCs. The receptors shown here come from a boy younger than 10 in good health and CMV-seronegative.

The chain has TRBV1 and TRBJ2-2; the DNA was not compared with TRBD1, the D call given in the table. TRBV1 is recorded as a pseudogene. The CDR3 loop spans 18 amino acids. The CDR3 DNA is TGCACCAGCAGGTTCTATCGGAAGGACAACGCGAACACCGGGGAGCTGTTTTTT. This encodes CTSRFYRKDNANTGELFF.

V is TRBV2 and J is TRBJ2-3; TRBD2 agrees at 13 bases. The CDR3 contains 16 residues. The ends lost 8 bases at V and 0 bases at J; junction bases unmatched: 5. CDR1 is SNHLY, CDR2 FYNNEI, per germline. The CDR3 DNA reads as TGTGCCAGCGGACTAGCGGGAGACATTAGCACAGATACGCAGTATTTT. Its translation: CASGLAGDISTDTQYF.

There are a few counts of this clone. The chain recombines TRBV4-3 with TRBJ2-3; 8 nucleotides agree with TRBD2. J lost 0 bases, V lost 0 bases, and 8 bases had no gene match. The length of the CDR3 is 18 residues. Germline assignment: CDR1 LGHNA and CDR2 YSLEER. The CDR3 is CASSQDLRGGTSTDTQYF. CDR3 nucleotide sequence: TGCGCCAGCAGCCAAGATCTCCGGGGGGGCACTAGCACAGATACGCAGTATTTT.

The V and J genes are TRBV5-4 and TRBJ2-2, with 8 bases fitting TRBD2. Per the germline V gene, CDR1 is SGHNT and CDR2 is YYREEE (reference sequence). V trimming: 0 bases; J trimming: 2 bases; junction bases outside the gene matches: 6. The CDR3 has 17 amino acids. CDR3 sequence (DNA): TGTGCCAGCAGCTTGGCTACGGCGGGGGGAAACACCGGGGAGCTGTTTTTT. Translation gives CASSLATAGGNTGELFF. Supplemented by reference TRBV5-4 and TRBJ2-2, the full variable domain reads ETGVTQSPTHLIKTRGQQVTLRCSSQSGHNTVSWYQQALGQGPQFIFQYYREEENGRGNFPPRFSGLQFPNYSSELNVNALELDDSALYLCASSLATAGGNTGELFFGEGSRLTVL.

A few counts support this clone. The chain joins TRBV7-2 to TRBJ1-6; maybe TRBD1 (6 bases). The V gene lost 2 bases and the J gene lost 4 bases, with 6 bases spanning the gap. The CDR3 has 14 residues. Germline V gene sequence: CDR1 SGHTA, CDR2 FQGNSA. Here the CDR3 reads CASSLQGYNSPLHF. CDR3 nucleotide sequence: TGTGCCAGCAGCTTACAGGGGTATAATTCACCCCTCCACTTT.

The chain employs TRBV6-1 and TRBJ1-2; TRBD1 aligns across 10 bases. The CDR3 has 14 amino acids. With 6 bases clipped from V and 8 bases from J, the junction kept 9 bases outside the gene matches. From germline, CDR1 is MNHNS and CDR2 SASEGT. CDR3 in DNA: TGTGCCAGCAGGCGTGAGACAGGGGGCCTGGGCTACACCTTC. Translated: CASRRETGGLGYTF.

The chain joins TRBV10-3 to TRBJ1-3, with no clear D. V was shortened by 4 bases and J by 0 bases, with 13 bases between the two germline ends. Germline V gives CDR1 ENHRY, CDR2 SYGVKD. This CDR3 spans 16 amino acids. The CDR3: CAISVGGQTSGNTIYF. The CDR3 coding sequence is TGTGCCATCAGTGTCGGCGGGCAGACCTCTGGAAACACCATATATTTT.

The rearrangement joins TRBV18 to TRBJ2-3, with D tentatively TRBD2 (5 bases). Germline assignment: CDR1 KGHSH and CDR2 LQKENI. CDR3 length equals 13 residues. Deletions cut 3 bases from V and 3 bases from J, with 7 bases between. CDR3 DNA sequence: TGTGCCAGCTCACCGCGGGTGACAGATACGCAGTATTTT. Its protein is CASSPRVTDTQYF.

The chain has TRBV7-2 and TRBJ2-5; TRBD1 might be the D (7 bases). Between the trimmed V and J ends, which lost 5 bases and 4 bases, there was a span of 17 bases. The CDR3 is 15 amino acids. Germline CDR1 reads SGHTA; CDR2 reads FQGNSA. CDR3 residues: CASSETQGRGETQYF. DNA for the CDR3: TGTGCCAGCAGCGAGACACAGGGGCGGGGAGAGACCCAGTACTTC.

The chain uses TRBV14 and TRBJ2-1, with 8 bases lining up with TRBD1. CDR3 size: 12 residues. V lost 4 bases, J lost 12 bases, and 5 bases stayed unmatched. CDR1 SGHDN and CDR2 FVKESK come from the germline V gene. CDR3 coding DNA: TGTGCCAGCAGCCGGGACAGGCTTTGGCAGTTCTTC. Encoded protein: CASSRDRLWQFF.

The chain has TRBV7-3 and TRBJ2-1; TRBD2 might be the D (6 bases). This CDR3 region has 20 residues. Between the trimmed V and J ends, which lost 5 bases and 2 bases, there was a span of 28 bases. The germline gives CDR1 SGHTA, CDR2 FQGTGA. The CDR3 DNA reads as TGTGCCAGCAGCCACCCCCTCGACGACTATAGCGGTCGTACCTACAATGAGCAGTTCTTC. Translated, it gives CASSHPLDDYSGRTYNEQFF. Looking up the rest from reference TRBV7-3 and TRBJ2-1 gives the full variable domain: GAGVSQTPSNKVTEKGKYVELRCDPISGHTALYWYRQSLGQGPEFLIYFQGTGAADDSGLPNDRFFAVRPEGSVSTLKIQRTERGDSAVYLCASSHPLDDYSGRTYNEQFFGPGTRLTVL.

The chain recombines TRBV10-1 with TRBJ2-7; TRBD1 agrees at 8 bases. Germline values: CDR1 WNHNN, CDR2 SYGVQD (reference sequence). The CDR3 is made up of 16 amino acids. The V and J ends lost 10 bases and 0 bases, in that order; junction bases with no gene match: 14. The CDR3 reads CATGDRCKKPSYEQYF. CDR3 in DNA: TGCGCCACCGGGGACAGGTGTAAGAAGCCCTCCTACGAGCAGTACTTC.

This clone has a handful of counts. The chain combines TRBV19 with TRBJ2-3; maybe TRBD2 (5 bases). The CDR3 is 14 amino acids. Trimming pared 10 bases from V and 2 bases from J, leaving 16 bases between. Germline loops: CDR1 LNHDA, CDR2 SQIVND (reference sequence). In nucleotides, the CDR3 is TGTGCCACCCTCAGCGGTGCTAACACAGATACGCAGTATTTT. This translates into CATLSGANTDTQYF.

The chain combines TRBV27 with TRBJ2-6; perhaps TRBD2 as D (6 bases). Trimming cost V 1 base and J 0 bases, with 13 bases left between them. The CDR3 is 18 residues long. Germline loops: CDR1 MNHEY, CDR2 SMNVEV (reference sequence). CDR3 region: CASSLYAAGISGANVLTF. CDR3 bases: TGTGCCAGCAGTTTATACGCCGCGGGGATCTCTGGGGCCAACGTCCTGACTTTC.

Written as DNA, the CDR3 is TGTGCCAGCAGTGAATATAGGAGGGGAAGGGGGAACACTGAAGCTTTCTTT. It is translated as CASSEYRRGRGNTEAFF. The gene calls are TRBV25-1 and TRBJ1-1, with a possible D match to TRBD1 (5 bases). The ends were cut back, 0 bases at V and 1 base at J, with 15 bases in the middle. The CDR3 extends over 17 amino acids. Germline V lookup: CDR1 MGHDK, CDR2 SYGVNS.

The chain links TRBV6-5 to TRBJ2-7; a possible D gene is TRBD1 (5 bases). The V end was cut by 5 bases, the J end by 2 bases, with 10 bases between. The CDR3 contains 13 residues. In germline, CDR1 is MNHEY, CDR2 SVGAGI. CDR3 DNA: TGTGCCAGCAGTGAAGGGGTCCCCTACGAGCAGTACTTC. Protein: CASSEGVPYEQYF.

The V call is TRBV4-1, the J call TRBJ2-6, with 11 bases that match TRBD1. The CDR3 runs 18 residues. The J segment lost 0 bases and the V segment lost 2 bases, leaving 3 bases of the junction unmatched. Germline assignment: CDR1 MGHRA and CDR2 YSYEKL. CDR3 protein: CASSQPGQGGSGANVLTF. As DNA, the CDR3 is TGCGCCAGCAGCCAACCGGGACAGGGGGGCTCTGGGGCCAACGTCCTGACTTTC.

This rearrangement joins TRBV6-1 to TRBJ2-3; 11 bases align to TRBD2. V lost 2 bases and J lost 4; bases outside the gene matches: 5. Per germline, CDR1 MNHNS and CDR2 SASEGT. The CDR3 extends over 16 amino acids. The CDR3 region has the DNA TGTGCCAGCAGTGAATTTATAGCGGGAGGGCCAGATACGCAGTATTTT. Translation: CASSEFIAGGPDTQYF.

The chain has TRBV15 and TRBJ2-7; D is uncertain. The CDR3 extends over 14 amino acids. Deletions cut 1 base from V and 0 bases from J, with 7 bases between. Germline lookup yields CDR1 LNHNV and CDR2 YYDKDF (reference sequence). CDR3 sequence: CATSRGHNSYEQYF. CDR3 bases: TGTGCCACCAGCAGAGGTCACAACTCCTACGAGCAGTACTTC. Drawing the rest from reference TRBV15 and TRBJ2-7, the complete variable domain is DAMVIQNPRYQVTQFGKPVTLSCSQTLNHNVMYWYQQKSSQAPKLLFHYYDKDFNNEADTPDNFQSRRPNTSFCFLDIRSPGLGDTAMYLCATSRGHNSYEQYFGPGTRLTVT.

This chain connects TRBV5-1 to TRBJ2-5; 8 nucleotides agree with TRBD1. The J call could be wrong; TRBJ2-7 is a better fit for the DNA end. CDR1 and CDR2 from the germline V gene are SGHRS and YFSETQ. CDR3 size: 14 residues. The DNA for the CDR3 is TGCGCCAGCAAGGATGAGGACAGGGTACTCGAGCAGTACTTC. The encoded protein is CASKDEDRVLEQYF.

This chain connects TRBV19 to TRBJ1-2; tentative D call: TRBD1 (5 bases). The germline gives CDR1 LNHDA, CDR2 SQIVND (reference sequence). V was clipped by 3 bases and J by 1 base, with 15 bases between them. The CDR3 is made up of 16 amino acids. CDR3 nucleotide sequence: TGTGCCAGTAGTATTGTCGGCACAGGCTTTAACTATGGCTACACCTTC. Translation: CASSIVGTGFNYGYTF.

This chain joins TRBV6-1 and TRBJ1-1; D ambiguous. V lost 1 base and J 8 bases, leaving 11 bases between the germline ends. Per germline, CDR1 MNHNS and CDR2 SASEGT. The CDR3 is made up of 13 amino acids. CDR3 amino acids: CASSEGPEREAFF. DNA for the CDR3: TGTGCCAGCAGTGAAGGGCCGGAGAGAGAAGCTTTCTTT.

This clone has a handful of counts. DNA of the CDR3: TGTGCCAGCAGTGAGTTGGGGGGAGTCGAGCAGTACTTC. Its translation: CASSELGGVEQYF. V and J are TRBV25-1 and TRBJ2-7, with D perhaps matching TRBD2 (6 bases). V was trimmed by 3 bases and J by 6 bases, leaving 12 bases between them. CDR1 and CDR2 from the germline V gene are MGHDK and SYGVNS. The CDR3 covers 13 residues.

This clone was observed a single time. A junction end diverges from the germline sequence, so it may reflect a read error. J is TRBJ2-1 and V is TRBV7-9, with TRBD2 matching over 11 bases. There are 16 residues in the CDR3. The germline V gene encodes CDR1 SEHNR and CDR2 FQNEAQ (reference sequence). This CDR3 reads CSSSNLAGGNYNEQFF. In DNA form, the CDR3 reads TGTTCCAGCAGTAACCTAGCGGGGGGAAACTACAATGAGCAGTTCTTC.

This clone was recorded a few times. V usage is TRBV5-1 and J usage is TRBJ1-2; D remains unclear. The germline gives CDR1 SGHRS, CDR2 YFSETQ. V lost 0 bases and J lost 8, with 11 bases in between. This CDR3 is built from 13 residues. As DNA, the CDR3 is TGCGCCAGCAGCTTGGAAGTCAGTCGCGGCTACACCTTC. It codes for CASSLEVSRGYTF.

The rearrangement links TRBV7-9 to TRBJ2-5; 13 bases are a match to TRBD2. Germline V gives CDR1 SEHNR, CDR2 FQNEAQ (reference sequence). J was trimmed by 4 bases and V by 6 bases; bases with no gene match: 5. The CDR3 has 15 residues. The CDR3 region has the DNA TGTGCCAGCAGTCCATGGACTAGCGGGAGAGAGACCCAGTACTTC. This codes for CASSPWTSGRETQYF.

The V and J genes are TRBV11-3 and TRBJ2-1; D gene uncertain. Germline V gives CDR1 SGHNT, CDR2 YENEEA. With 1 base removed from V and 9 bases from J, the gap between germline ends came to 16 bases. This CDR3 is 15 amino acids long. CDR3: CASSLGPRLEAEQFF. The CDR3 DNA reads as TGTGCCAGCAGCTTAGGCCCCCGCCTAGAGGCTGAGCAGTTCTTC. The variable domain in full, with the rest retrieved from reference TRBV11-3 and TRBJ2-1, is EAGVVQSPRYKIIEKKQPVAFWCNPISGHNTLYWYLQNLGQGPELLIRYENEEAVDDSQLPKDRFSAERLKGVDSTLKIQPAELGDSAVYLCASSLGPRLEAEQFFGPGTRLTVL.

In nucleotides, the CDR3 is TGTGCCAGTCCCCGCGGGGGACCGGAGACCCAGTACTTC. Translation: CASPRGGPETQYF. This chain connects TRBV7-2 to TRBJ2-5; the match to TRBD2 covers 7 bases. This CDR3 has 13 amino acids. Germline assignment: CDR1 SGHTA and CDR2 FQGNSA. V dropped 9 bases and J dropped 5; count of bases not matched to a gene: 9.

The chain is built from TRBV10-3 and TRBJ1-5; the D gene is possibly TRBD1 (6 bases). V shed 6 bases and J shed 6 bases, with 12 bases lying between them. The CDR3 runs 13 residues. Germline CDR1 reads ENHRY; CDR2 reads SYGVKD. CDR3 coding DNA: TGTGCCATCAGAGGGGGTACTCTTCAGCCCCAGCATTTT. Translation: CAIRGGTLQPQHF.

The chain is built from TRBV6-5 and TRBJ2-4; D is undetermined. This CDR3 is built from 12 residues. The germline gives CDR1 MNHEY, CDR2 SVGAGI. V shed 0 bases and J shed 9 bases, with 6 bases lying between them. Here the CDR3 DNA reads TGTGCCAGCAGTTACTCGAACGGCATTCAGTACTTC. This sequence encodes CASSYSNGIQYF.

The CDR3 DNA follows: TGTGCCAGCAGCCCCCTTTTGTTCCGGCGGGATGGCAATCAGCCCCAGCATTTT. Amino acids: CASSPLLFRRDGNQPQHF. The genes are TRBV7-9 and TRBJ1-5; D not resolved. Germline loops: CDR1 SEHNR, CDR2 FQNEAQ (reference sequence). V lost 5 bases and J lost 2, with 22 bases in between. CDR3 length: 18 residues.

This chain uses TRBV27 with TRBJ2-3; 10 nucleotides agree with TRBD2. The CDR3 spans 14 residues. After removal of 6 bases from V and 7 bases from J, the junction contained 7 bases not matched to a gene. Germline V gives CDR1 MNHEY, CDR2 SMNVEV (reference sequence). The CDR3 DNA sequence: TGTGCCAGCAGCCCACTAGCGGGATCACATACGCAGTATTTT. Protein: CASSPLAGSHTQYF.